The 8 T cell receptor beta chains below all came from one sample that was sequenced in a study of CD8 T cells in Susac syndrome. An amount of RNA that ranged from roughly 0.5 to 1 ug was reverse transcribed with random hexamers. TCRdb reprocessed the immunoSEQ multiplex PCR reads via MiXCR and lists one record per CDR3 protein. The profile covers approximately 170,000 distinct CDR3 sequences, with 92% appearing a single time and approximately 0.073% taken by the ten largest. What was sequenced was CD4+ T cells from PBMCs. Every receptor here comes from a human donor in good health.

The rearrangement joins TRBV5-5 to TRBJ1-1, with 7 bases identical to TRBD1. With V trimmed by 2 bases and J by 5 bases, 3 bases remained unmatched. Germline CDR1 is SGHKS and CDR2 is YYEKEE (reference sequence). The CDR3 is made up of 13 amino acids. The CDR3 reads CASSFDRATEAFF. DNA of the CDR3: TGTGCCAGCAGCTTCGACAGGGCAACTGAAGCTTTCTTT. The variable domain in full, completed from reference TRBV5-5 and TRBJ1-1, reads DAGVTQSPTHLIKTRGQQVTLRCSPISGHKSVSWYQQVLGQGPQFIFQYYEKEERGRGNFPDRFSARQFPNYSSELNVNALLLGDSALYLCASSFDRATEAFFGQGTRLTVV.

This clonotype appeared a single time. The chain joins TRBV9 to TRBJ2-3, with 7 bases aligning to TRBD1. Germline CDR1 SGDLS, CDR2 YYNGEE. The CDR3 runs to 15 residues. Trimming at V came to 1 base and at J to 5 bases, leaving 7 bases not matched to a gene. The CDR3 region has the DNA TGTGCCAGCAGCGTACCGGACAGGTCGGGAGATACGCAGTATTTT. It specifies CASSVPDRSGDTQYF.

The gene calls are TRBV10-3 and TRBJ2-1, with D perhaps TRBD1 (6 bases). Germline V gene sequence: CDR1 ENHRY, CDR2 SYGVKD. V was cut by 9 bases and J by 1 base, with 10 bases left in between. The CDR3 loop spans 13 amino acids. The DNA for the CDR3 is TGTGCCATACAGGGTGGGTCCTACAATGAGCAGTTCTTC. Protein: CAIQGGSYNEQFF.

The chain carries TRBV10-3 and TRBJ1-1; 8 bases line up with TRBD1. This CDR3 comprises 14 residues. V gave up 10 bases and J gave up 6 bases; unmatched junction bases: 13. Germline V gives CDR1 ENHRY, CDR2 SYGVKD. Written as DNA, the CDR3 is TGTGCCACCCTAATGACAGGGGACGGCGCTGAAGCTTTCTTT. Its translation: CATLMTGDGAEAFF.

The chain uses TRBV2 and TRBJ2-5, with unresolved D. CDR3 length equals 13 residues. The V gene lost 6 bases and the J gene lost 1 base, with 9 bases spanning the gap. The germline V gene encodes CDR1 SNHLY and CDR2 FYNNEI. CDR3 sequence: CASSLSSQETQYF. The DNA for the CDR3 is TGTGCCAGCAGCTTATCCTCCCAAGAGACCCAGTACTTC.

This clonotype has a handful of counts. V and J are TRBV6-2 or TRBV6-3 and TRBJ2-7; D gene unclear. The CDR3 extends over 11 amino acids. Germline V gene lookup returns CDR1 MNHEY and CDR2 SVGEGT. V gave up 6 bases and J gave up 3 bases, with 6 bases separating them. The chain's CDR3 is CASSHNYEQYF. CDR3 sequence (DNA): TGTGCCAGCAGCCACAACTACGAGCAGTACTTC.

The chain combines TRBV20-1 with TRBJ2-1; either TRBD1 or TRBD2 may supply D (6 bases each). The CDR3 extends over 16 amino acids. Deletions cut 5 bases from V and 0 bases from J, with 17 bases between. Germline CDR1 reads DFQATT; CDR2 reads SNEGSKA (reference sequence). The CDR3 bases are TGCAGTGCTTTGGGGGCGGAGGGGGGCTCCTACAATGAGCAGTTCTTC. This translates into CSALGAEGGSYNEQFF.

The chain joins TRBV2 to TRBJ2-5, with D perhaps being TRBD1 or TRBD2 (7 bases each). The CDR3 is made up of 14 amino acids. The germline V and J ends were trimmed by 8 bases and 4 bases, with 17 bases remaining between them. Germline V CDR1 and CDR2: SNHLY, FYNNEI. The CDR3, as DNA: TGTGCCAGCGGGGGGACTAACAGGGGAGAGACCCAGTACTTC. It is translated as CASGGTNRGETQYF.